Listed below are T cell receptor beta chains from one sample, sequenced in a study of technical replicates of blood from a handful of donors. The data were produced by immunoSEQ multiplex PCR, yet TCRdb's version contains in-frame clones alone and is incomplete. The table records over 55,000 clones, roughly 95% of them present only once. Material: PBMCs. The receptors were sampled from a human donor in good health. Some clones in this sample may be carry-over from other donors' samples. CDR3s include the opening cysteine and the closing phenylalanine or tryptophan. The D gene is left open where the match is weak. Clone size appears in some rows only: once, few, many, or a class for an expanded clone.

>TRBV6-5|.|TRBD1|TRBJ1-2
CASRPRDRHRDGYTF
TGTGCCAGCAGACCCCGGGACAGGCATAGGGATGGCTACACCTTC
>TRBV6-5|.|.|TRBJ1-1
CASSLGTLRNTEAFF
TGTGCCAGCAGTTTGGGGACACTTCGGAACACTGAAGCTTTCTTT
>TRBV7-3|.|TRBD1|TRBJ2-5
CASSLGPGQGQETQYF
TGTGCCAGCAGCTTGGGCCCGGGACAGGGGCAAGAGACCCAGTACTTC
>TRBV10-3|.|TRBD1|TRBJ2-5
CAISWGQSGRETQYF
TGTGCCATCAGTTGGGGACAGTCGGGTCGTGAGACCCAGTACTTC
>TRBV9|.|.|TRBJ2-5
CASSVGAEWETQYF
TGTGCCAGCAGCGTAGGGGCCGAATGGGAGACCCAGTACTTC
>TRBV6-5|.|.|TRBJ2-7
CASSYSGSSYEQYF
TGTGCCAGCAGTTACTCCGGGAGCTCCTACGAGCAGTACTTC
>TRBV7-2|once|.|TRBJ2-7
CASSYQWGDEQYF
TGTGCCAGCAGCTACCAGTGGGGGGACGAGCAGTACTTC
>TRBV7-2|.|.|TRBJ2-7
CASSLGQYEQYF
TGTGCCAGCAGCTTGGGGCAGTACGAGCAGTACTTC
>TRBV5-4|.|.|TRBJ1-1
CASSLTRNTEAFF
TGTGCCAGCAGCCTGACACGGAACACTGAAGCTTTCTTT
>TRBV11-2|few|.|TRBJ1-6
CASSLGGSGIYSPLHF
TGTGCCAGCAGCTTAGGAGGTTCAGGGATTTATTCACCCCTCCACTTT
>TRBV6-5|.|TRBD1|TRBJ1-4
CASSYAGQGREKLFF
TGTGCCAGCAGTTACGCGGGACAGGGAAGGGAAAAACTGTTTTTT
>TRBV5-1|.|.|TRBJ1-5
CASSLSGRGQPQHF
TGCGCCAGCAGCTTGTCAGGGAGGGGTCAGCCCCAGCATTTT
>TRBV6-5|.|.|TRBJ2-7
CASSYTNQGLGEQYF
TGTGCCAGCAGTTACACTAACCAGGGGCTTGGGGAGCAGTACTTC
>TRBV5-1|.|TRBD2|TRBJ2-5
CASSLYAGGQETQYF
TGCGCCAGCAGCTTGTATGCGGGAGGGCAAGAGACCCAGTACTTC
>TRBV4-2|.|.|TRBJ2-5
CASSQFPETPETQYF
TGTGCCAGCAGCCAATTTCCGGAGACCCCAGAGACCCAGTACTTC
>TRBV5-1|once|.|TRBJ2-7
CASSPPGLGHEQYF
TGCGCCAGCAGCCCGCCTGGGTTGGGCCACGAGCAGTACTTC
>TRBV13|.|.|TRBJ2-7
CASSLGRYSYEQYF
TGTGCCAGCAGCTTAGGGCGGTACTCCTACGAGCAGTACTTC
>TRBV4-3|.|.|TRBJ2-1
CASSQDLISQGSYNEQFF
TGCGCCAGCAGCCAAGATCTAATATCCCAGGGCTCCTACAATGAGCAGTTCTTC
>TRBV13|.|.|TRBJ2-5
CASSLRQTHQETQYF
TGTGCCAGCAGCTTACGACAGACCCACCAAGAGACCCAGTACTTC
>TRBV7-2|.|.|TRBJ2-2
CASSLATLVTGELFF
TGTGCCAGCAGCTTAGCGACGCTAGTCACCGGGGAGCTGTTTTTT
>TRBV30|.|.|TRBJ2-1
CAWSRGAYNEQFF
TGTGCCTGGAGCAGGGGCGCCTACAATGAGCAGTTCTTC
>TRBV5-1|.|.|TRBJ1-1
CASSLNRVTEAFF
TGCGCCAGCAGCTTAAACAGGGTTACTGAAGCTTTCTTT
>TRBV5-1|.|TRBD1|TRBJ2-7
CASSLGTGYGEQYF
TGCGCCAGCAGCTTGGGGACAGGTTACGGCGAGCAGTACTTC
>TRBV14|.|.|TRBJ2-6
CASSYRAGANVLTF
TGTGCCAGCAGCTACAGGGCTGGGGCCAACGTCCTGACTTTC
>TRBV9|.|TRBD1|TRBJ2-1
CASSVGAWTGYEQFF
TGTGCCAGCAGCGTGGGTGCTTGGACAGGGTATGAGCAGTTCTTC